This record looks at one T cell receptor (beta chain) sequence and its context. One junction end disagrees with the germline gene, perhaps due to a read error. The sample is drawn from a study of blood T cell repertoires in COVID-19. The overall study: The United States, Italy and Spain supplied acute and convalescent COVID-19 samples. PBMCs, B-cell-depleted T cells, or T cells provided the cDNA or gDNA that made up the material.

CDR1 MNHNY and CDR2 SVGAGI come from the germline V gene (reference sequence). The CDR3 totals 16 residues. Methods used by the authors: How many nucleated cells were present was estimated from reference gene primer amplification. Sequenced by immunoSEQ multiplex PCR; TCRdb stores in-frame clones only, minus some. V, J and clone size are those of that table, while D and trimming were read from the DNA. The sample yields over 50,000 clones, 86% seen once. Sequences were obtained from peripheral blood. This TCR came from a human donor in a cohort sampled during active COVID-19. V gene TRBV6-6 combines with J gene TRBJ1-2; TRBD1 is a possible D gene (5 bases). The CDR3 DNA sequence: TGTGCCAGCAGACTTCTCGGGCAGGGTGGACCCTATAGCTACACCTTC. As protein: CASRLLGQGGPYSYTF.